This note documents a single T cell receptor (beta chain) sequence. Many counts were recorded for this clonotype. Its antigen is currently not known. Per-base quality was not reported, and no clone a single base away is much larger than it. For this chain, trimming is 0 bases at the V end and 5 bases at the J end, and the number of junction bases without a gene match is 5. Reading the germline V gene gives CDR1 SGHRS and CDR2 YFSETQ. The CDR3 covers 15 residues, taking in both the cysteine and the phenylalanine. The retained sequence is limited to the CDR3, 45 bases, with the frame set at the first base. cDNA was synthesized by template-switch 5'RACE using a primer with a 10-nucleotide random unique molecular identifier that tagged each TCR transcript. Each sequencing run produced over 190 million TCR-beta sequences covering 15-18 subjects. The RNeasy kit was used to extract total RNA. TCR-beta VDJ regions were amplified with primers for the TCR constant region and the 5'RACE anchor, using the KAPA Real-time Library Amplification kit. A first PCR added sample indexes and Illumina adaptors, after which a second PCR increased the library yield. After Ampure bead purification, the TCR product of roughly 650 bp was size-selected on a 2% E-gel SizeSelection system. Library quality was checked on a Bioanalyzer, concentration was measured with Qubit, and libraries were quantified with the Kapa Library Quantification kit before pooling. Libraries were sequenced paired-end 2 x 150 bp on an Illumina HiSeq 2500. To increase sequence diversity, about 23-32% phiX was spiked into each library pool. Processing in the source paper ran as follows. The quality-filtered reads were processed with the UMI-based MiGEC pipeline, whose error correction step removed more than 80% of the raw TCR sequences. IMGT germline references were used for alignment of VDJ genes, and clonotypes were defined by a unique CDR3 amino acid sequence together with V-J genes. VDJtools evaluated clonal expansion, Shannon diversity and CDR3 relatedness (CalcPairwiseDistances, ClusterSamples); CLCbio workbench built phylogenetic trees. Using coefficient-of-variation modelling across technical triplicates, the study counted a clone as expanded if it had at least 8 unique UMIs. TCRdb itself trimmed the public reads at Q25 with fastp, ran MiXCR and retained productive beta chains. Every entry covers one CDR3 protein and lists the most common genes and DNA from its rows. In this record, the V and J calls reflect TCRdb's handling and not the investigators' own analysis. For this sample there are fewer than 45,000 distinct CDR3 sequences; 6% to 7% appear just once. The ten largest clones represent about 0.57% of the sample.

The healthy controls were volunteers from blood banks in Maryland, USA. For the sorted-subset TCR libraries, the starting material was fewer than 1.2 million sorted CD4+ or CD8+ T cells. Peripheral blood was subjected to Ficoll-Hypaque density gradient centrifugation to isolate PBMCs, which were then cryopreserved in liquid nitrogen. Paired sorted CD4+ and CD8+ subsets came from healthy controls, HAM/TSP patients and MS patients. The sample originates from a study of neurological immune-mediated disorders (dated by TCRdb to the late 2010s). For the study in its entirety: Using UMI-based sequencing, the study compared peripheral blood TCR-beta repertoires from patients with HTLV-I-associated myelopathy (HAM/TSP), patients with multiple sclerosis, and healthy controls. The cohort comprised approximately 67 subjects: around 15 HAM/TSP patients, some 35 multiple sclerosis patients and some 20 healthy controls. Longitudinal samples, technical triplicates and paired sorted CD4+ and CD8+ T-cell subsets, alongside PBMC samples, were included among the approximately 110 TCR-beta libraries. What the study reported, not specific to this receptor: TCR clonal expansion was highest in HAM/TSP patients and lowest in MS patients, with MS patients falling below even healthy controls. No identical CDR3 amino acid sequences were shared among expanded clones across subjects, suggesting private TCR-beta repertoires in all groups.

In this chain, TRBV5-1 is recombined with TRBJ2-5; 9 nucleotides in the junction match TRBD1. The sample was CD4+ T cells from blood. The sequence was collected from a woman aged 40 to 50 in good health. The DNA sequence reads TGCGCCAGCAGCTTGGAAGCCGGGACAGGGGAGACCCAGTACTTC. The translation is CASSLEAGTGETQYF.